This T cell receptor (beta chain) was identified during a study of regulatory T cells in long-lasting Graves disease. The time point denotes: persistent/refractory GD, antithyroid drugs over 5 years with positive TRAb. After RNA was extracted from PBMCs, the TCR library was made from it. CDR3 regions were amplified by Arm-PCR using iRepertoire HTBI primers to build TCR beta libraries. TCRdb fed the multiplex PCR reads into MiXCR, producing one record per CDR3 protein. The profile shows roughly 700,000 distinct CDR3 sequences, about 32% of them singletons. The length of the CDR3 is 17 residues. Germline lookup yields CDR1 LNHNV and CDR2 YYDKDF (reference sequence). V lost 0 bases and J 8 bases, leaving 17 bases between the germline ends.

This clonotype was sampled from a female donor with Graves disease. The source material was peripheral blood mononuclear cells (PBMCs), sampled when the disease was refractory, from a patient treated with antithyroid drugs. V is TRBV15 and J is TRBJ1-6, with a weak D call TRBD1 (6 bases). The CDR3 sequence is CATSRDAGARLDSPLHF. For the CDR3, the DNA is TGTGCCACCAGCAGAGATGCGGGGGCGCGGTTGGATTCACCCCTCCACTTT. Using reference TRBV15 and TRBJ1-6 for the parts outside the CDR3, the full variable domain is DAMVIQNPRYQVTQFGKPVTLSCSQTLNHNVMYWYQQKSSQAPKLLFHYYDKDFNNEADTPDNFQSRRPNTSFCFLDIRSPGLGDTAMYLCATSRDAGARLDSPLHFGNGTRLTVT.